This note documents a single T cell receptor beta chain sequence. Its antigen is still unknown. Cell sorting on a FACSAria was used to separate CD4+ and CD8+ T cells from the PBMCs. Trimming removed 4 bases at V and 6 bases at J, with 10 bases between. The CDR3 is made up of 14 amino acids. CDR1 MNHNY and CDR2 SVGAGI come from the germline V gene (reference sequence). The sample originates from a study of CD8+ T cells in alopecia areata. It was cDNA, reverse transcribed from extracted RNA, that served as the sequencing template. Assay used: immunoSEQ multiplex PCR; TCRdb lists only in-frame clones, some missing. Counted here are approximately 99,000 clones, roughly 59% occurring once; the ten biggest clones make up about 20%. General study findings and limits: Patients displayed less clarity in TCR sharing than mice, a finding possibly related to HLA. Compared with normal scalp, lesional scalp had higher clonality and more expanded CD8+ clones.

The V call is TRBV6-6, the J call TRBJ1-6, with D possibly being TRBD1 (5 bases). The clonotype comes from a human donor in good health. Sequencing used CD8+ T cells sorted from blood. CDR3 in DNA: TGTGCCAGCAGTTTGGCGGGGGGTAATTCACCCCTCCACTTT. Translating gives CASSLAGGNSPLHF.